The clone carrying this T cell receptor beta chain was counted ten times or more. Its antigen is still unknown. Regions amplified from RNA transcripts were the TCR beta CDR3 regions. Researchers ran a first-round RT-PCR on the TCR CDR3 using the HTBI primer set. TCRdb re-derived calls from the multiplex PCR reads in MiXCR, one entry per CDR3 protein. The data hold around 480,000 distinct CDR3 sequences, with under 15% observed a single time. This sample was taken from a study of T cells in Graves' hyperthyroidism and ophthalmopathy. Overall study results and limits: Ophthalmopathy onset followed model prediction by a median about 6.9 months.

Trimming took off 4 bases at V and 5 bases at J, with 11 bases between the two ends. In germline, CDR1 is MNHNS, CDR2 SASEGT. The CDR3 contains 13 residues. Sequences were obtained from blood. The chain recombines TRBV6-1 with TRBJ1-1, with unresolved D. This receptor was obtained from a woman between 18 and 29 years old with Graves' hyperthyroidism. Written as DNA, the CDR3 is TGTGCCAGCAGTGGCTTGGGGAGGACTGAAGCTTTCTTT. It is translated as CASSGLGRTEAFF.